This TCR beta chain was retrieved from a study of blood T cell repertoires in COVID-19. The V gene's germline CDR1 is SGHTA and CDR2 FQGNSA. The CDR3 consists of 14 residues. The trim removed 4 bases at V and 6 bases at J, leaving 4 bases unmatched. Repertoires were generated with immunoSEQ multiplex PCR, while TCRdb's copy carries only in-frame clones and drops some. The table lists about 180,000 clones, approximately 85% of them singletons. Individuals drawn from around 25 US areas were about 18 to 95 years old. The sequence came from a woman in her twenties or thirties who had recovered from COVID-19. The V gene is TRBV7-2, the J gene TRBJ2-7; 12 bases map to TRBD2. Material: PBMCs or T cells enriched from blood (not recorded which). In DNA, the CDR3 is TGTGCCAGCAGCTCCAGACTAGCGGGAGTCGAGCAGTACTTC. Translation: CASSSRLAGVEQYF.